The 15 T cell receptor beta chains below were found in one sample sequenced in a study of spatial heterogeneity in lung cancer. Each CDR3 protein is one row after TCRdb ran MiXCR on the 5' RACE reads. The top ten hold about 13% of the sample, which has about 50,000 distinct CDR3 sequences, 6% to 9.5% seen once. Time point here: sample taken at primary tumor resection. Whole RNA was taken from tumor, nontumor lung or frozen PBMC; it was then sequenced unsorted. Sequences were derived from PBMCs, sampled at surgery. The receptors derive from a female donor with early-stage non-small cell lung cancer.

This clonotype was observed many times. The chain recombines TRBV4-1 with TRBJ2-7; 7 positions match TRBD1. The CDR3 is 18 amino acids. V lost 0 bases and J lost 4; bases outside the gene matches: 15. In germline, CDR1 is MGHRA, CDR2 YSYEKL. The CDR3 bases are TGCGCCAGCAGCCAAGATTCCTTTAACGACAGGGCGTCTTACGAGCAGTACTTC. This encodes CASSQDSFNDRASYEQYF.

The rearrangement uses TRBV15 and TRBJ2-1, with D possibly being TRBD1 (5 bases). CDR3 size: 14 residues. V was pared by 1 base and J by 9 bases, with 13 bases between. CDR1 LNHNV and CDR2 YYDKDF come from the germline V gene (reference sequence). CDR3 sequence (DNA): TGTGCCACCAGCAGAGTTGGGGCAGCAGGTGAGCAGTTCTTC. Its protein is CATSRVGAAGEQFF.

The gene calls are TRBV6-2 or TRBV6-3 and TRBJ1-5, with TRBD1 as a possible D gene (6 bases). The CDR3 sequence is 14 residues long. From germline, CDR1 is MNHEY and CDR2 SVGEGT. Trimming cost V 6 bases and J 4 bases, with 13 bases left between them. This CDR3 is CASSTGQKNQPQHF. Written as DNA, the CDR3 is TGTGCCAGCAGCACAGGACAGAAGAATCAGCCCCAGCATTTT.

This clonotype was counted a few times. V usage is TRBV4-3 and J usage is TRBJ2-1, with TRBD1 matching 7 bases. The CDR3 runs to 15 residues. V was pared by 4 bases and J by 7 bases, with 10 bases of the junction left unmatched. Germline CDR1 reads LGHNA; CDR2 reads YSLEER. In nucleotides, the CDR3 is TGCGCCAGCAGCCGATCCTGGACAGGAGAAAATGAGCAGTTCTTC. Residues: CASSRSWTGENEQFF.

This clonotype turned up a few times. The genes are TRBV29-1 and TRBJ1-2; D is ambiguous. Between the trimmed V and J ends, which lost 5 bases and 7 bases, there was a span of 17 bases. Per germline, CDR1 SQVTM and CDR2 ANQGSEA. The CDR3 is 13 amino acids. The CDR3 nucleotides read TGCAGCGTTCCCCCCGTTTCGGGCCGTGGCTACACCTTC. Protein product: CSVPPVSGRGYTF. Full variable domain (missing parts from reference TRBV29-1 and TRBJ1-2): SAVISQKPSRDICQRGTSLTIQCQVDSQVTMMFWYRQQPGQSLTLIATANQGSEATYESGFVIDKFPISRPNLTFSTLTVSNMSPEDSSIYLCSVPPVSGRGYTFGSGTRLTVV.

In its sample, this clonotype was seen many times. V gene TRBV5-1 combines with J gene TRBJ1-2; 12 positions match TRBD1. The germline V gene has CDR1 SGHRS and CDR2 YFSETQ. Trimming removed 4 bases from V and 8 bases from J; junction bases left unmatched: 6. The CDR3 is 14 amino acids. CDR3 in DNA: TGCGCCAGCAGCGAAGGGACAGGGGGCGAAGGCTACACCTTC. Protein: CASSEGTGGEGYTF.

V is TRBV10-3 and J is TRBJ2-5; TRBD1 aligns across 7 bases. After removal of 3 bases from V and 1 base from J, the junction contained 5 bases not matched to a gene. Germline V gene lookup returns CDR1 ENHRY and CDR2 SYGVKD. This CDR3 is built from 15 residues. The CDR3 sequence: CAISDQGTVQETQYF. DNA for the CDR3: TGTGCCATCAGTGATCAAGGGACAGTCCAAGAGACCCAGTACTTC.

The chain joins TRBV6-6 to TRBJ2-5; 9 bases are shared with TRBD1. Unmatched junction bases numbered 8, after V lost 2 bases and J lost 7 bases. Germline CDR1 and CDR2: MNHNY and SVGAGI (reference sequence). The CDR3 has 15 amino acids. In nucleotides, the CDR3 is TGTGCCAGCAGTTACCCGACAGGGGGTTTAGGGACCCAGTACTTC. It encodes CASSYPTGGLGTQYF.

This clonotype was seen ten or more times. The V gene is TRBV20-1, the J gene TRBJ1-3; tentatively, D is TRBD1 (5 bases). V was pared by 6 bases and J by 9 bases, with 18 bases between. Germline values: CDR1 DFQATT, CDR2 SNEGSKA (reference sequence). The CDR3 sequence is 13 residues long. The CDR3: CSAAKQGGSTIYF. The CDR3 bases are TGCAGTGCCGCGAAGCAGGGTGGATCCACCATATATTTT.

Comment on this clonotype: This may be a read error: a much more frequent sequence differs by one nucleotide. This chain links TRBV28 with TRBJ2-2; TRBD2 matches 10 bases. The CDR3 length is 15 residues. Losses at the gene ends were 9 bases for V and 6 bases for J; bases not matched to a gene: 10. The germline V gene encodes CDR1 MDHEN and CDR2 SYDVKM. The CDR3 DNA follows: TGTGCCAGTTGTACTAGCGGGGTTAACGCCGGGGAGCTGTTTTTT. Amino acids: CASCTSGVNAGELFF.

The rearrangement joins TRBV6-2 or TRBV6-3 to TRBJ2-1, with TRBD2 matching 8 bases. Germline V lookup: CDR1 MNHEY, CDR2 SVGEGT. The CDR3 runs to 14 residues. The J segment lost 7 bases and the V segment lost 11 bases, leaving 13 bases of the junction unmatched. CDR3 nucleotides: TGTGCCGCACGTACGGGACTAGGCATAAATGAGCAGTTCTTC. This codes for CAARTGLGINEQFF.

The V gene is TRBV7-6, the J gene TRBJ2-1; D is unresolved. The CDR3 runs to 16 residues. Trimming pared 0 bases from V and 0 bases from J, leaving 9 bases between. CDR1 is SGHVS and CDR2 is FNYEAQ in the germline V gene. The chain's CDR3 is CASSLAALHSYNEQFF. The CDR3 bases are TGTGCCAGCAGCTTAGCGGCGCTTCACTCCTACAATGAGCAGTTCTTC.

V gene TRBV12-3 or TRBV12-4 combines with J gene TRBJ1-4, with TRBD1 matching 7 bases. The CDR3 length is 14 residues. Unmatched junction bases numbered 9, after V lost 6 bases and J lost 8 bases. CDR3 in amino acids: CASSLQGMSEKLFF. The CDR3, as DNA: TGTGCCAGCAGCCTACAGGGGATGAGCGAAAAACTGTTTTTT.

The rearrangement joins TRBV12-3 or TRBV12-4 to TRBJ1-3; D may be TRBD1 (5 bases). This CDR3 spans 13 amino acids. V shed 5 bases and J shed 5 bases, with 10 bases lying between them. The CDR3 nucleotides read TGTGCCAGCAGTGGGACGCTGAGAAACACCATATATTTT. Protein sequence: CASSGTLRNTIYF.

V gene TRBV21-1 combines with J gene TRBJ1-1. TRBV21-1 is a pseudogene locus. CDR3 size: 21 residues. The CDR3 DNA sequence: TGTGCCAGCAGCAAAGCGGCTGCAGGGCACCCAAGAAAGACAGGGCCCTCGAAGGCTTTCTTT. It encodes CASSKAAAGHPRKTGPSKAFF.